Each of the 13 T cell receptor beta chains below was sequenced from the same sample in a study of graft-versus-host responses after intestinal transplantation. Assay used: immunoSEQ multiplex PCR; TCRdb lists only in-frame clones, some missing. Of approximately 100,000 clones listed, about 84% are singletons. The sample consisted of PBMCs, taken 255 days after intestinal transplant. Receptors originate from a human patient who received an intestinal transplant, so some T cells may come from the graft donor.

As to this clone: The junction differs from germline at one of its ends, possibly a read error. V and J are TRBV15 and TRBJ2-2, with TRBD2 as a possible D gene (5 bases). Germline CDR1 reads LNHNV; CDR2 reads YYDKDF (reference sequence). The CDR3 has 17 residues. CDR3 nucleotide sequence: TGTGCCACCAGCGGAGAATACCAGCGGACGAACACCGGGGAGCTGTTTTTT. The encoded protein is CATSGEYQRTNTGELFF.

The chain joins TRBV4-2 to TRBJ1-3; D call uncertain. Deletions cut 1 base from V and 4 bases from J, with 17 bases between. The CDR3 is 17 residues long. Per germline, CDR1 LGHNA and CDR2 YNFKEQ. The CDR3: CASSQGLAGFAGNTIYF. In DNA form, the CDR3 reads TGTGCCAGCAGCCAAGGATTAGCGGGTTTTGCGGGAAACACCATATATTTT.

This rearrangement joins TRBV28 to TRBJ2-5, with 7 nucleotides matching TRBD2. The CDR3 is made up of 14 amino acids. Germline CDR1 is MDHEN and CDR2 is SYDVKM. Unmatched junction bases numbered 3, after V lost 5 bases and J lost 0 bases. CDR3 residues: CASSDGGYQETQYF. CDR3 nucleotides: TGTGCCAGCAGTGACGGGGGGTACCAAGAGACCCAGTACTTC.

For the CDR3, the DNA is TGTGCCAGCAGTGCCGGATGGGGTCAGAGTAGCGGCTACACCTTC. Protein sequence: CASSAGWGQSSGYTF. The chain recombines TRBV25-1 with TRBJ1-2; no firm D call. V was clipped by 4 bases and J by 8 bases, with 20 bases between them. Germline V gene lookup returns CDR1 MGHDK and CDR2 SYGVNS. The CDR3 is made up of 15 amino acids.

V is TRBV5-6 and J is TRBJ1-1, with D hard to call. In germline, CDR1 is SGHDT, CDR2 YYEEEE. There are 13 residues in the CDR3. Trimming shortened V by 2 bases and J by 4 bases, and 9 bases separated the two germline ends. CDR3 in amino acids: CASSLWRGTEAFF. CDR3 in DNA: TGTGCCAGCAGCTTATGGCGGGGCACTGAAGCTTTCTTT. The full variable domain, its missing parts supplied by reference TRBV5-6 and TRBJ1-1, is DAGVTQSPTHLIKTRGQQVTLRCSPKSGHDTVSWYQQALGQGPQFIFQYYEEEERQRGNFPDRFSGHQFPNYSSELNVNALLLGDSALYLCASSLWRGTEAFFGQGTRLTVV.

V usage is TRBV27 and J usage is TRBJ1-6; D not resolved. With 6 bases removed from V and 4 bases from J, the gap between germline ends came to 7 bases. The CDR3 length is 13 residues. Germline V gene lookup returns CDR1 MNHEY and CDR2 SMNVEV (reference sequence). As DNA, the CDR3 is TGTGCCAGCAGCTCAAGGTATAATTCACCCCTCCACTTT. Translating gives CASSSRYNSPLHF.

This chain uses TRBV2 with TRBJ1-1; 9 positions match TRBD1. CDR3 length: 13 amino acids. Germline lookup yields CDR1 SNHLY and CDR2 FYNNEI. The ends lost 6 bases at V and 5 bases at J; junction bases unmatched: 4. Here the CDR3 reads CASRQGARTEAFF. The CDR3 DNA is TGTGCCAGCAGACAGGGGGCGCGTACTGAAGCTTTCTTT.

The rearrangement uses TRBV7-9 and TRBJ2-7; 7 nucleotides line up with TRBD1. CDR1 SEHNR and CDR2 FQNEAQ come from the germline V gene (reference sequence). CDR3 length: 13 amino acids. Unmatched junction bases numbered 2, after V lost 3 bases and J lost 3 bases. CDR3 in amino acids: CASSLGQLYEQYF. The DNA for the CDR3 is TGTGCCAGCAGCTTGGGACAGCTCTACGAGCAGTACTTC.

The CDR3 protein is CAWSEQGAHNEKLFF. The DNA of the CDR3 is TGTGCCTGGTCCGAACAGGGGGCACATAATGAAAAACTGTTTTTT. This chain joins TRBV30 and TRBJ1-4; 9 bases fit TRBD1. J was trimmed by 4 bases and V by 5 bases; bases with no gene match: 8. This CDR3 spans 15 amino acids. Germline V gene data show CDR1 as GTSNPN and CDR2 as SVGIG (reference sequence).

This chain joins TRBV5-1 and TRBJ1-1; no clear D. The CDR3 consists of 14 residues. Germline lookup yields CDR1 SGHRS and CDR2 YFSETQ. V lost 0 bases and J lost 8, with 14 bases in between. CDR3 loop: CASSLEWALGEAFF. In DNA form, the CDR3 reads TGCGCCAGCAGCTTGGAGTGGGCTTTGGGGGAAGCTTTCTTT.

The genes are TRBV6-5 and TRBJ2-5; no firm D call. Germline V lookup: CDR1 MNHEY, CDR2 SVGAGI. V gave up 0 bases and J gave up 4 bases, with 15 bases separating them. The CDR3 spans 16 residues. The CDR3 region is CASSYSRPKWVETQYF. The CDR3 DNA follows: TGTGCCAGCAGTTACTCGAGACCAAAGTGGGTAGAGACCCAGTACTTC.

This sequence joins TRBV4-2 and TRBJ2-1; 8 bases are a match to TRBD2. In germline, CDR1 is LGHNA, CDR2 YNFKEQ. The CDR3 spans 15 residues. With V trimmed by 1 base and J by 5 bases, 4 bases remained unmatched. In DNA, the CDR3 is TGTGCCAGCAGCCAAGGGACTAGCCGCGACAATGAGCAGTTCTTC. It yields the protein CASSQGTSRDNEQFF.

DNA for the CDR3: TGTGCCAGCAGTGCAGGACATGCCTCAGGCACTGAAGCTTTCTTT. As protein: CASSAGHASGTEAFF. The rearrangement uses TRBV6-4 and TRBJ1-1, with D perhaps TRBD1 (5 bases). V was trimmed by 4 bases and J by 4 bases, leaving 16 bases between them. This CDR3 is 15 amino acids long. Germline V gene data show CDR1 as MRHNA and CDR2 as SNTAGT.